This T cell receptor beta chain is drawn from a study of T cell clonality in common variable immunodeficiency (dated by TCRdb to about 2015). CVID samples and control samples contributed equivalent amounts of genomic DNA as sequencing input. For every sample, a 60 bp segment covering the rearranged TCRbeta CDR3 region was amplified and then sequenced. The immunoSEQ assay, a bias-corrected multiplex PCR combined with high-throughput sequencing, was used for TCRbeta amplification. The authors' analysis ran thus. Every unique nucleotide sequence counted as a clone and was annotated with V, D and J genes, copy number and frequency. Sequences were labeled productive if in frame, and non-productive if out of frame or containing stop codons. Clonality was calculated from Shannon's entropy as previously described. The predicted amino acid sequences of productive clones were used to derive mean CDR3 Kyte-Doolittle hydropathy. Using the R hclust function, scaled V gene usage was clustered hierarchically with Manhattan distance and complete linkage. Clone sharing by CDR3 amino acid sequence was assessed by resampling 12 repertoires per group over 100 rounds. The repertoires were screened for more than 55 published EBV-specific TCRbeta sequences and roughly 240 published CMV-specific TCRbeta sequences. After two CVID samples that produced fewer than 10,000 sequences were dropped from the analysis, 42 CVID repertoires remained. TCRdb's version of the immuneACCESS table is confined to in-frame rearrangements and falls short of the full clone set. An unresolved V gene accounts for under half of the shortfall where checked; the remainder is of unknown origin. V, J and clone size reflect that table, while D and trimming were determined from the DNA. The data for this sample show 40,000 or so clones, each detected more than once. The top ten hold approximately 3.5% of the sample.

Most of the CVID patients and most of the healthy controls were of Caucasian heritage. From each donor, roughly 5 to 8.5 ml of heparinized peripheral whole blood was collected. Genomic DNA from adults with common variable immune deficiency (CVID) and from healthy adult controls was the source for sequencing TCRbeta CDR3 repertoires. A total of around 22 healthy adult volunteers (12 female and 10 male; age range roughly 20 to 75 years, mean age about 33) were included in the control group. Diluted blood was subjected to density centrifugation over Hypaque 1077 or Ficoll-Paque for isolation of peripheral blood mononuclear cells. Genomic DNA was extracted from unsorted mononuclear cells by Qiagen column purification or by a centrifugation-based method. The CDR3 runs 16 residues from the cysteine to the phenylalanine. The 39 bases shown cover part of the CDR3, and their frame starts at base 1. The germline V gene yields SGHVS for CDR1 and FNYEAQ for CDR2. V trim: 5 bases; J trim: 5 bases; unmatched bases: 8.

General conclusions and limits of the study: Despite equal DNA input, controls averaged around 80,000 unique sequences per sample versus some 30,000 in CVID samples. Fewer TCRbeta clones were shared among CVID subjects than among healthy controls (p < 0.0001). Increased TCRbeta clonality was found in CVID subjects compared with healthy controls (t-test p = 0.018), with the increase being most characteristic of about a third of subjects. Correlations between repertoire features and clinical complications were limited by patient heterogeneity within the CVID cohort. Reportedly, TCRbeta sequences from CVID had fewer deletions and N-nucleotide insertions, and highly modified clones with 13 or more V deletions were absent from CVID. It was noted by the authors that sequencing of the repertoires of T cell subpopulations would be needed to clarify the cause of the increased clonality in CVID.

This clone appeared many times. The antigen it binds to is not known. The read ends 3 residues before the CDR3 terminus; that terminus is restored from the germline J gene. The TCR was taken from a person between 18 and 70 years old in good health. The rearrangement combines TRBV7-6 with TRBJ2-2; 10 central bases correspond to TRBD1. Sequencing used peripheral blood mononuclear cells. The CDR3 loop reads CASSPTRDRGTGELFF. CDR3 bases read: TGTGCCAGCAGCCCAACCCGGGACAGGGGAACCGGGGAG.